The source of this T cell receptor (beta chain) is a study of cytomegalovirus exposure and HLA in healthy donors. Study-level background: Unique TCR beta sequences numbering some 120 million came from approximately 180 million T cells in an earlier analysis. Whole-study results and caveats: Productive status was seen about 87% or about 30% of the time for most TCR beta V segments in an earlier analysis. Reportedly, HLA-A and HLA-B alleles of most subjects were accurately predicted from TCR beta.

Concerning this clone: The antigen remains undetermined.

The germline V gene has CDR1 GTSNPN and CDR2 SVGIG (reference sequence). V lost 3 bases to trimming and J lost 10 bases, with 10 bases between them. The CDR3 spans 11 residues. Amplification used 60 Vbeta primers and 13 Jbeta primers. Sequencing used immunoSEQ multiplex PCR; TCRdb keeps in-frame clones, though not all of them. Among tens of thousands of clones listed, about 71% were seen once. The chain couples TRBV30 to TRBJ2-1, with TRBD2 as a possible D gene (6 bases). The sequencing sample was made of PBMCs. The origin of this receptor is a woman aged 40 to 50 in good health and CMV-seronegative. The CDR3 DNA follows: TGTGCCTGGAGCTTCGGAGGGGAGCAGTTCTTC. Amino acid sequence: CAWSFGGEQFF. Drawing the rest from reference TRBV30 and TRBJ2-1, the complete variable domain is SQTIHQWPATLVQPVGSPLSLECTVEGTSNPNLYWYRQAAGRGLQLLFYSVGIGQISSEVPQNLSASRPQDRQFILSSKKLLLSDSGFYLCAWSFGGEQFFGPGTRLTVL.